A selection of T cell receptor beta chains follows, all from one sample in a study of regulatory T cells in long-lasting Graves disease. TCRdb re-called the multiplex PCR reads through MiXCR, storing one row per CDR3 protein. The data show roughly 320,000 distinct CDR3 sequences, approximately 15% seen once. The same sample was also used in a study of T cells in Graves' hyperthyroidism and ophthalmopathy.

The sequenced sample was peripheral blood mononuclear cells (PBMCs), obtained at new diagnosis, from a patient treated with antithyroid drugs. These receptors were taken from a man in his forties with Graves disease. The CDR3 runs from the conserved cysteine through the conserved F or W. Each record gives: D gene, clone size, J gene, V gene, CDR3 DNA, CDR3 protein. The D gene is left open where the match is weak. Clone sizes are given selectively: once, few, many, or a class where the clone is expanded.

d_gene: NA
abundance: many
j_gene: TRBJ1-5
v_gene: TRBV30
CDR3nt: TGTGCCTGGAGTGTTGGAAGGGGGGGCAATCAGCCCCAGCATTTT
CDR3aa: CAWSVGRGGNQPQHF

d_gene: TRBD2
abundance: many
j_gene: TRBJ2-7
v_gene: TRBV12-3/TRBV12-4
CDR3nt: TGTGCCAGCAGTTCCCCCCGGGGGGGCTACGAGCAGTACTTC
CDR3aa: CASSSPRGGYEQYF

d_gene: TRBD2
abundance: many
j_gene: TRBJ2-5
v_gene: TRBV27
CDR3nt: TGTGCCAGCAGGCGGACTAGCGGGGGGGGAGAGACCCAGTACTTC
CDR3aa: CASRRTSGGGETQYF

d_gene: TRBD2
abundance: few
j_gene: TRBJ2-6
v_gene: TRBV7-3
CDR3nt: TGTGCCAGCAGCTCCCACGGGGGGGGCAACGGGGCCAACGTCCTGACTTTC
CDR3aa: CASSSHGGGNGANVLTF

d_gene: NA
abundance: NA
j_gene: TRBJ1-3
v_gene: TRBV28
CDR3nt: TGTGCCAGCAGTTTCGGGACCGAATCTGGAAACACCATATATTTT
CDR3aa: CASSFGTESGNTIYF

d_gene: NA
abundance: many
j_gene: TRBJ2-3
v_gene: TRBV7-8
CDR3nt: TGTGCCAGCACGAAGTTGCGGGACAGCCACACAGATACGCAGTATTTT
CDR3aa: CASTKLRDSHTDTQYF

d_gene: NA
abundance: few
j_gene: TRBJ2-2
v_gene: TRBV12-3/TRBV12-4
CDR3nt: TGTGCCAGCAGACCCTACACCGGGGAGCTGTTTTTT
CDR3aa: CASRPYTGELFF

d_gene: NA
abundance: many
j_gene: TRBJ1-1
v_gene: TRBV28
CDR3nt: TGTGCCAGCAGCTCAGCCACGAACACTGAAGCTTTCTTT
CDR3aa: CASSSATNTEAFF

d_gene: TRBD1
abundance: NA
j_gene: TRBJ2-5
v_gene: TRBV10-3
CDR3nt: TGTGCCATCAGTGGGACAGGGGGGCTTCAACAAGAGACCCAGTACTTC
CDR3aa: CAISGTGGLQQETQYF

d_gene: NA
abundance: many
j_gene: TRBJ2-3
v_gene: TRBV2
CDR3nt: TGTGCCAGCAGACTCAACACAGATACGCAGTATTTT
CDR3aa: CASRLNTDTQYF

d_gene: NA
abundance: many
j_gene: TRBJ2-2
v_gene: TRBV6-1
CDR3nt: TGTGCCAGCAGTGGGGGTGGGGGTACCGGGGAGCTGTTTTTT
CDR3aa: CASSGGGGTGELFF

d_gene: NA
abundance: NA
j_gene: TRBJ1-1
v_gene: TRBV12-5
CDR3nt: TGTGCTAGTGGTTTGACCCTGGGTACTGAAGCTTTCTTT
CDR3aa: CASGLTLGTEAFF

d_gene: TRBD2
abundance: many
j_gene: TRBJ2-2
v_gene: TRBV5-1
CDR3nt: TGTGCCAGCAGCTTAGCTGGGGGGGCGAACACCGGGGAGCTGTTTTTT
CDR3aa: CASSLAGGANTGELFF

d_gene: NA
abundance: NA
j_gene: TRBJ2-4
v_gene: TRBV5-5
CDR3nt: TGTGCCAGCAGCCGGGGTTGGGGCTTTTTAGGTGAGACAGCCAAAAACATTCAGTACTTC
CDR3aa: CASSRGWGFLGETAKNIQYF

d_gene: NA
abundance: many
j_gene: TRBJ2-7
v_gene: TRBV29-1
CDR3nt: TGCAGCGTCTCGGACAGATACGAGCAGTACTTC
CDR3aa: CSVSDRYEQYF

d_gene: NA
abundance: NA
j_gene: TRBJ2-7
v_gene: TRBV5-4
CDR3nt: TGTGCCAGCAGTTACAGGAGGACCTACGAGCAGTACTTC
CDR3aa: CASSYRRTYEQYF

d_gene: NA
abundance: many
j_gene: TRBJ2-5
v_gene: TRBV6-9
CDR3nt: TGTGCCAGCAGTTATTCGGGACTCTCTCAAGAGACCCAGTACTTC
CDR3aa: CASSYSGLSQETQYF

d_gene: TRBD1
abundance: few
j_gene: TRBJ2-7
v_gene: TRBV7-3
CDR3nt: TGTGCCAGCAGCTCAGAGCCGGGACAGCCGGGGGAGCAGTACTTC
CDR3aa: CASSSEPGQPGEQYF

d_gene: TRBD2
abundance: many
j_gene: TRBJ2-2
v_gene: TRBV5-4
CDR3nt: TGTGCCAGCAGCCTAGCGGGGGCCGCGAACACCGGGGAGCTGTTTTTT
CDR3aa: CASSLAGAANTGELFF

d_gene: NA
abundance: few
j_gene: TRBJ2-7
v_gene: TRBV7-2
CDR3nt: TGTGCCAGCAGCGGAGGGGGGTACGAGCAGTACTTC
CDR3aa: CASSGGGYEQYF

d_gene: NA
abundance: few
j_gene: TRBJ2-2
v_gene: TRBV6-1
CDR3nt: TGTGCCAGCAGTAAACCTGACAGGGAGGAGTCCGGGGAGCTGTTTTTT
CDR3aa: CASSKPDREESGELFF

d_gene: NA
abundance: NA
j_gene: TRBJ2-7
v_gene: TRBV7-2
CDR3nt: TGTGCCAGCAGCTCCCTTATGATGGGGGCTAACTACGAGCAGTACTTC
CDR3aa: CASSSLMMGANYEQYF

d_gene: NA
abundance: few
j_gene: TRBJ1-6
v_gene: TRBV18
CDR3nt: TGTGCCAGCTCACCATCGGGGGATGGATCACCCCTCCACTTT
CDR3aa: CASSPSGDGSPLHF

d_gene: NA
abundance: many
j_gene: TRBJ2-7
v_gene: TRBV15
CDR3nt: TGTGCCACCAGCAGAGATCCCCTAGGGGGACGGAACGAGCAGTACTTC
CDR3aa: CATSRDPLGGRNEQYF

d_gene: NA
abundance: many
j_gene: TRBJ2-4
v_gene: TRBV27
CDR3nt: TGTGCCAGCAGCGCCGTGGGGTGGATGAGGCTAGCCAAAAACATTCAGTACTTC
CDR3aa: CASSAVGWMRLAKNIQYF

d_gene: NA
abundance: NA
j_gene: TRBJ2-2
v_gene: TRBV5-1
CDR3nt: TGCGCCAGCAGCTTGGGTCACAGGGTTCCCGGGGAGCTGTTTTTT
CDR3aa: CASSLGHRVPGELFF

d_gene: NA
abundance: NA
j_gene: TRBJ2-4
v_gene: TRBV20-1
CDR3nt: TGCAGTGCTAGAAACGACAGGAGAGCCAAAAACATTCAGTACTTC
CDR3aa: CSARNDRRAKNIQYF

d_gene: NA
abundance: many
j_gene: TRBJ1-3
v_gene: TRBV29-1
CDR3nt: TGCAGCGTCTTAGGTCCTAACTCTGGAAACACCATATATTTT
CDR3aa: CSVLGPNSGNTIYF

d_gene: TRBD2
abundance: NA
j_gene: TRBJ2-3
v_gene: TRBV6-5
CDR3nt: TGTGCCAGCAGTTACGGCGGGGGGGCCGTAGATACGCAGTATTTT
CDR3aa: CASSYGGGAVDTQYF

d_gene: NA
abundance: many
j_gene: TRBJ2-1
v_gene: TRBV6-2/TRBV6-3
CDR3nt: TGTGCCAGCAGTGAAATGACTAGTGTGGAGTTTGATGAGCAGTTCTTC
CDR3aa: CASSEMTSVEFDEQFF

d_gene: TRBD1
abundance: many
j_gene: TRBJ2-1
v_gene: TRBV11-2
CDR3nt: TGTGCCAGCAGCCGAGGACAGGGTGGTGGGTATGAGCAGTTCTTC
CDR3aa: CASSRGQGGGYEQFF

d_gene: TRBD2
abundance: many
j_gene: TRBJ2-3
v_gene: TRBV20-1
CDR3nt: TGCAGTGCTAGAGATGAGCCTAGCGGTTCCACAGATACGCAGTATTTT
CDR3aa: CSARDEPSGSTDTQYF

d_gene: TRBD1
abundance: many
j_gene: TRBJ1-5
v_gene: TRBV6-1
CDR3nt: TGTGCCAGCAGTCCCACGGACAGGGTGGGGAATCAGCCCCAGCATTTT
CDR3aa: CASSPTDRVGNQPQHF

d_gene: TRBD1
abundance: many
j_gene: TRBJ1-1
v_gene: TRBV10-3
CDR3nt: TGTGCCATCAGCTTAGGGACAGAGAACACTGAAGCTTTCTTT
CDR3aa: CAISLGTENTEAFF

d_gene: NA
abundance: NA
j_gene: TRBJ1-1
v_gene: TRBV12-3/TRBV12-4
CDR3nt: TGTGCCAGCAGCCTGCAGCTGCTTTCGGCCGCTTTCTTT
CDR3aa: CASSLQLLSAAFF

d_gene: TRBD1
abundance: many
j_gene: TRBJ1-2
v_gene: TRBV3-1
CDR3nt: TGTGCCAGCAGCTGGACAGGGAACTATGGCTACACCTTC
CDR3aa: CASSWTGNYGYTF

d_gene: NA
abundance: many
j_gene: TRBJ2-7
v_gene: TRBV6-5
CDR3nt: TGTGCCAGCAGTTACTCGGGCGGATCCTACGAGCAGTACTTC
CDR3aa: CASSYSGGSYEQYF

d_gene: NA
abundance: many
j_gene: TRBJ2-3
v_gene: TRBV5-1
CDR3nt: TGCGCCAGCAGCTTGCAATTTGTAAGCACAGATACGCAGTATTTT
CDR3aa: CASSLQFVSTDTQYF

d_gene: TRBD1
abundance: many
j_gene: TRBJ2-4
v_gene: TRBV20-1
CDR3nt: TGCAGTGCTATCCGACAGGGGGCAGAGAACATTCAGTACTTC
CDR3aa: CSAIRQGAENIQYF

d_gene: NA
abundance: NA
j_gene: TRBJ1-1
v_gene: TRBV29-1
CDR3nt: TGCAGCGTCGAACCCCGGGGGGCCGGTTTCACTGAAGCTTTCTTT
CDR3aa: CSVEPRGAGFTEAFF

d_gene: TRBD1
abundance: many
j_gene: TRBJ1-1
v_gene: TRBV7-9
CDR3nt: TGTGCCAGCAGCACTCGGACAGGGGGAGACACTGAAGCTTTCTTT
CDR3aa: CASSTRTGGDTEAFF